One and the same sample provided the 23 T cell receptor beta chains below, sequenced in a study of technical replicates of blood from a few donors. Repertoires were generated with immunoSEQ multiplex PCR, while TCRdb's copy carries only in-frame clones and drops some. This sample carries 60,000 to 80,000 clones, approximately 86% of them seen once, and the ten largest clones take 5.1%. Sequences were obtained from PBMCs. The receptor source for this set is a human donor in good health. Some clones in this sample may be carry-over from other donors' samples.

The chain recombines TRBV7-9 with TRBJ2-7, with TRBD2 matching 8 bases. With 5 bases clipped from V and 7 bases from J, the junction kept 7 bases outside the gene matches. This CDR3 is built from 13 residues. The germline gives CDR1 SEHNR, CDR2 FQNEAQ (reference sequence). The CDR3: CASSRGGLGEQYF. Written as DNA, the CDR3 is TGTGCCAGCAGCCGGGGGGGCCTGGGGGAGCAGTACTTC.

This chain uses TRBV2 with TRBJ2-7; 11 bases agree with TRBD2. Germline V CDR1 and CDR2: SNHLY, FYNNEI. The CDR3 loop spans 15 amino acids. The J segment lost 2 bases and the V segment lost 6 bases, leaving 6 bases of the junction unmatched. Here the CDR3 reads CASRLGTSGTYEQYF. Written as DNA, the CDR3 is TGTGCCAGCAGACTCGGGACTAGCGGAACCTACGAGCAGTACTTC.

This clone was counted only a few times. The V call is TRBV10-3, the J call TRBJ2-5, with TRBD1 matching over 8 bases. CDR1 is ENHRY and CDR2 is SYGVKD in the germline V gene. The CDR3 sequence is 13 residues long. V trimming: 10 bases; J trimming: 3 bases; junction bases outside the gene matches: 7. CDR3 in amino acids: CATRGQGKETQYF. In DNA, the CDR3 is TGTGCCACCAGAGGACAGGGAAAAGAGACCCAGTACTTC.

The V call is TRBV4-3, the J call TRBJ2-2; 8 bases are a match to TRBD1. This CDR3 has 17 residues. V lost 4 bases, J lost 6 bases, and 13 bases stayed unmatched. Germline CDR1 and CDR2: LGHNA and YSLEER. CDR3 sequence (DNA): TGCGCCAGCAGCCCGTCATCAGGGGGCTGGGTTGCCGGGGAGCTGTTTTTT. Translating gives CASSPSSGGWVAGELFF.

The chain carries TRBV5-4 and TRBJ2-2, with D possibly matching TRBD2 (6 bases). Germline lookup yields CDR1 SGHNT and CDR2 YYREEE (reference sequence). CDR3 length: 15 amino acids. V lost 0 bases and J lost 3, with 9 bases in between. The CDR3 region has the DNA TGTGCCAGCAGCTTGGCACAGCGGGACACCGGGGAGCTGTTTTTT. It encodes CASSLAQRDTGELFF.

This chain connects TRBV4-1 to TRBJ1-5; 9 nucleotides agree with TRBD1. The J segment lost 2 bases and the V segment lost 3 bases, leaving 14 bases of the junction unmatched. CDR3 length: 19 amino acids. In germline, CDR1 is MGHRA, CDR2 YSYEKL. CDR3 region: CASSQRPTGGREGNQPQHF. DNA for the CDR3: TGCGCCAGCAGCCAGCGCCCGACAGGGGGTCGGGAAGGCAATCAGCCCCAGCATTTT.

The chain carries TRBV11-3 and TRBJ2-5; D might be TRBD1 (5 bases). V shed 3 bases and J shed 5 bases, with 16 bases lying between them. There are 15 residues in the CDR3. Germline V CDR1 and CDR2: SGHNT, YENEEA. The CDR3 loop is CASSFGLGVGETQYF. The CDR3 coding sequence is TGTGCCAGCAGCTTCGGGCTAGGGGTTGGTGAGACCCAGTACTTC.

For the CDR3, the DNA is TGTGCCAGTAGTATTATTCCGGGGAATGAGCAGTTCTTC. Translation gives CASSIIPGNEQFF. The chain couples TRBV19 to TRBJ2-1; D might be TRBD2 (5 bases). The germline V gene has CDR1 LNHDA and CDR2 SQIVND (reference sequence). V was clipped by 3 bases and J by 7 bases, with 10 bases between them. CDR3 length: 13 amino acids.

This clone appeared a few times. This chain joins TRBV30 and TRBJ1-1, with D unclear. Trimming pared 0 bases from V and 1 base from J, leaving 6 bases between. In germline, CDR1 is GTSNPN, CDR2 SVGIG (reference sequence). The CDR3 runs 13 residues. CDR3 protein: CAWSVHWNTEAFF. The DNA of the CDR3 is TGTGCCTGGAGTGTACATTGGAACACTGAAGCTTTCTTT.

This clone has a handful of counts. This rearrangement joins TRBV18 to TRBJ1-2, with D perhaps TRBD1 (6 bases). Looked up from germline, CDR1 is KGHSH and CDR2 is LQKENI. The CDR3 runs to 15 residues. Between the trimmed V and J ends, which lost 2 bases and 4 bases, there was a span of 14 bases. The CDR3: CASSPSTQGSYGYTF. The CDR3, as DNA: TGTGCCAGCTCACCATCTACGCAGGGGAGCTATGGCTACACCTTC.

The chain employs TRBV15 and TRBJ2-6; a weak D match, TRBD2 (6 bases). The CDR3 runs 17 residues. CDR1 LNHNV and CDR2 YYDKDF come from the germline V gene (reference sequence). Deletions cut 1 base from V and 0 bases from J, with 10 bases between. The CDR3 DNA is TGTGCCACCAGCAGAGGAGCGGGTCCCTCTGGGGCCAACGTCCTGACTTTC. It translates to CATSRGAGPSGANVLTF.

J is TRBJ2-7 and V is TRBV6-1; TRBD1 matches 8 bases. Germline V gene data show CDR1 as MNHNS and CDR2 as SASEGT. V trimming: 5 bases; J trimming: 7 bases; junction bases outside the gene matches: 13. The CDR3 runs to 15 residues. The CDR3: CASSTQTGTGPEQYF. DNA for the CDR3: TGTGCCAGCAGTACACAAACCGGGACAGGCCCTGAGCAGTACTTC.

Here the CDR3 reads CASGLQSSTDTQYF. The CDR3 region has the DNA TGTGCTAGTGGTTTGCAGTCTAGCACAGATACGCAGTATTTT. This chain joins TRBV12-5 and TRBJ2-3; no definite D call. Germline V gene data show CDR1 as LGHNT and CDR2 as FRNRAP. CDR3 length equals 14 residues. Trimming cost V 2 bases and J 0 bases, with 6 bases left between them. The full variable domain, its missing parts supplied by reference TRBV12-5 and TRBJ2-3, is DARVTQTPRHKVTEMGQEVTMRCQPILGHNTVFWYRQTMMQGLELLAYFRNRAPLDDSGMPKDRFSAEMPDATLATLKIQPSEPRDSAVYFCASGLQSSTDTQYFGPGTRLTVL.

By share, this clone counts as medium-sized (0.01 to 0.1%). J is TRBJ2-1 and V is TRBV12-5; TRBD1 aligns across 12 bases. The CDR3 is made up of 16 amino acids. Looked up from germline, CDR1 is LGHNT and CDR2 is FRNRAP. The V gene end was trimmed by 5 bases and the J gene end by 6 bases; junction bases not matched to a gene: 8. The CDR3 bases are TGTGCTAGTGGTGACCCGGGACAGGGGGCGACCAATGAGCAGTTCTTC. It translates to CASGDPGQGATNEQFF.

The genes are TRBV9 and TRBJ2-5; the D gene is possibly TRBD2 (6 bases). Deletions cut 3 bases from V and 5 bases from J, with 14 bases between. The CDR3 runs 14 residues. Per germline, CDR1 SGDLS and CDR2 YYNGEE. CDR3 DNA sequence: TGTGCCAGCAGCGGAGGAGGGGTCTGGGAGACCCAGTACTTC. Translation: CASSGGGVWETQYF. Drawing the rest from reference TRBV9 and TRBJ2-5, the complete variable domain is DSGVTQTPKHLITATGQRVTLRCSPRSGDLSVYWYQQSLDQGLQFLIQYYNGEERAKGNILERFSAQQFPDLHSELNLSSLELGDSALYFCASSGGGVWETQYFGPGTRLLVL.

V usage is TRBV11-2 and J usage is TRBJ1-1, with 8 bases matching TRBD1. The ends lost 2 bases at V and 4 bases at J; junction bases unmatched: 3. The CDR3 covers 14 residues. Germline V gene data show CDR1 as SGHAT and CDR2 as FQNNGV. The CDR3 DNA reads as TGTGCCAGCAGCTTACGCGACAGGGGCACTGAAGCTTTCTTT. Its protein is CASSLRDRGTEAFF.

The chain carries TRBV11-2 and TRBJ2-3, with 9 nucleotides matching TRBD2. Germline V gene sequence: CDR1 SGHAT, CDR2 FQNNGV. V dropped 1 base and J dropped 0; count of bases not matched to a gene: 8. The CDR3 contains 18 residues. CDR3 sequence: CASSLVSSGAPSTDTQYF. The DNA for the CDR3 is TGTGCCAGCAGCTTAGTGTCTAGCGGGGCCCCTAGCACAGATACGCAGTATTTT.

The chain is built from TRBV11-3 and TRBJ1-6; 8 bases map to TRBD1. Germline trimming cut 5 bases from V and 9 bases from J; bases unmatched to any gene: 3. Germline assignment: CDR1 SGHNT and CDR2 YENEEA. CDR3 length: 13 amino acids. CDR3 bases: TGTGCCAGCAGCCGGGACAGGACTTCACCCCTCCACTTT. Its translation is CASSRDRTSPLHF.

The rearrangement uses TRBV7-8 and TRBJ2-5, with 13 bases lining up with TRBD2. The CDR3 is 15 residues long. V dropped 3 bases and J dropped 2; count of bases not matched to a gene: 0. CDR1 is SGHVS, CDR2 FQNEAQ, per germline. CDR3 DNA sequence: TGTGCCAGCAGCTTGACTAGCGGGAGGCAAGAGACCCAGTACTTC. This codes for CASSLTSGRQETQYF.

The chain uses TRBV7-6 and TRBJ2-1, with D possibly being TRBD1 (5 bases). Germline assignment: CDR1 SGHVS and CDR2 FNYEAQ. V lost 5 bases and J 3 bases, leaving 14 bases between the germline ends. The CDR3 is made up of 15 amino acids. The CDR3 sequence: CASSTDSAYYNEQFF. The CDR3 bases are TGTGCCAGCAGCACCGACAGTGCTTACTACAATGAGCAGTTCTTC.

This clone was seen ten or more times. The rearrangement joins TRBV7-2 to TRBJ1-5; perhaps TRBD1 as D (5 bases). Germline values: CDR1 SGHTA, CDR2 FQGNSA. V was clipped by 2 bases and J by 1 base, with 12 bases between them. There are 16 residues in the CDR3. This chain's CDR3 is CASSLFPSGSNQPQHF. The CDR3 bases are TGTGCCAGCAGCTTATTCCCTTCAGGGAGCAATCAGCCCCAGCATTTT.

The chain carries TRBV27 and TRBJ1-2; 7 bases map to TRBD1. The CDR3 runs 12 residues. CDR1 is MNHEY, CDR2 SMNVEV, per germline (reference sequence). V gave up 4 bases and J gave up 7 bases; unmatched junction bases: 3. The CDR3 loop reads CASSSTGFGYTF. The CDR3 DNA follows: TGTGCCAGCAGTTCGACAGGGTTTGGCTACACCTTC.

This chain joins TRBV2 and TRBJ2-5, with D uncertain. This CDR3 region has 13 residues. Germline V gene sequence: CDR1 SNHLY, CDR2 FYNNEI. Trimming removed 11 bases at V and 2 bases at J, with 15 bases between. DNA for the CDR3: TGTGCCCTCCAACGGCGGCAGCAAGAGACCCAGTACTTC. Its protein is CALQRRQQETQYF. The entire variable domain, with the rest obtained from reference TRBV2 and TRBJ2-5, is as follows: EPEVTQTPSHQVTQMGQEVILRCVPISNHLYFYWYRQILGQKVEFLVSFYNNEISEKSEIFDDQFSVERPDGSNFTLKIRSTKLEDSAMYFCALQRRQQETQYFGPGTRLLVL.